These 23 T cell receptor beta chains share one sample of origin, sequenced in a study of T cells in Graves' hyperthyroidism and ophthalmopathy. Amplification targeted TCR beta CDR3 regions from RNA transcripts. Researchers ran a first-round RT-PCR on the TCR CDR3 using the HTBI primer set. TCRdb used MiXCR to reprocess the multiplex PCR reads, holding one entry per CDR3 protein. Of some 700,000 distinct CDR3 sequences in the sample, roughly 17% were seen once. Sequenced: blood. Receptors originate from a man in his fifties or sixties with Graves' hyperthyroidism.

This sequence joins TRBV20-1 and TRBJ2-6; D is ambiguous. The CDR3 totals 14 residues. Germline V gene data show CDR1 as DFQATT and CDR2 as SNEGSKA (reference sequence). Trimming shortened V by 0 bases and J by 2 bases, and 5 bases separated the two germline ends. The CDR3 region has the DNA TGCAGTGCTAGAGATCCTCCTGGGGCCAACGTCCTGACTTTC. It translates to CSARDPPGANVLTF.

This clonotype has just one count. This may come from a read error, since a much larger clone is one base off. The V call is TRBV6-2 or TRBV6-3, the J call TRBJ1-1; D gene unclear. Trimming shortened V by 5 bases and J by 0 bases, and 10 bases separated the two germline ends. The CDR3 covers 14 residues. CDR1 is MNHEY and CDR2 is SVGEGT in the germline V gene. The CDR3 nucleotides are TGTGCCAGCAGTCACCCGGGCATGAACACTGAAGCTTTCTTT. This sequence encodes CASSHPGMNTEAFF.

This clonotype was detected ten times or more. The chain has TRBV6-1 and TRBJ1-1; D is perhaps TRBD1 (6 bases). V lost 6 bases, J lost 1 base, and 9 bases lay in between. The CDR3 is made up of 13 amino acids. The germline V gene has CDR1 MNHNS and CDR2 SASEGT. The CDR3 protein is CASRETGNTEAFF. CDR3 nucleotide sequence: TGTGCCAGCAGGGAGACAGGGAACACTGAAGCTTTCTTT.

This clonotype was counted at least ten times. The V gene is TRBV11-2, the J gene TRBJ2-1, with 9 positions matching TRBD2. The CDR3 covers 16 residues. V shed 3 bases and J 5 bases; nucleotides not matched to a gene: 8. In germline, CDR1 is SGHAT, CDR2 FQNNGV. The CDR3 region has the DNA TGTGCCAGCAGCTTCCTGAGCGGGAGGTCCAACAATGAGCAGTTCTTC. Protein product: CASSFLSGRSNNEQFF. Full variable domain (rest looked up from reference TRBV11-2 and TRBJ2-1): EAGVAQSPRYKIIEKRQSVAFWCNPISGHATLYWYQQILGQGPKLLIQFQNNGVVDDSQLPKDRFSAERLKGVDSTLKIQPAKLEDSAVYLCASSFLSGRSNNEQFFGPGTRLTVL.

This clonotype occurred many times. The chain joins TRBV28 to TRBJ2-7, with TRBD2 identical over 13 bases. V shed 3 bases and J 5 bases; nucleotides not matched to a gene: 7. This CDR3 contains 16 residues. From germline, CDR1 is MDHEN and CDR2 SYDVKM. The CDR3 spells CASSFSAGTSGNEQYF. The CDR3 DNA sequence: TGTGCCAGCAGTTTCTCGGCCGGGACTAGCGGGAACGAGCAGTACTTC.

The rearrangement uses TRBV7-3 and TRBJ2-3, with 7 bases fitting TRBD2. Germline V gene sequence: CDR1 SGHTA, CDR2 FQGTGA. The CDR3 loop spans 17 amino acids. V lost 1 base to trimming and J lost 2 bases; unmatched junction nucleotides: 9. The CDR3 region has the DNA TGTGCCAGCAGCTTAAGGCTAGCGGAGGGCCCCACAGATACGCAGTATTTT. It encodes CASSLRLAEGPTDTQYF.

There are a few counts of this clonotype. One junction end disagrees with the germline gene, perhaps due to a read error. The chain carries TRBV28 and TRBJ2-1; D is perhaps TRBD1 (8 bases). The CDR3 covers 16 residues. Germline CDR1 reads MDHEN; CDR2 reads SYDVKM. CDR3 region: CATVSLTGGAYNEQSF. The CDR3, as DNA: TGTGCCACAGTCAGCCTAACAGGGGGGGCCTACAATGAGCAGTCCTTC.

The table lists this clonotype with many counts. V and J are TRBV28 and TRBJ1-4, with D possibly TRBD1 on 5 matching bases. CDR3 length: 16 amino acids. Germline CDR1 reads MDHEN; CDR2 reads SYDVKM. With 0 bases removed from V and 1 base from J, the gap between germline ends came to 9 bases. CDR3 sequence reads: CASSLWGGGTNEKLFF. The CDR3 nucleotides are TGTGCCAGCAGTTTATGGGGTGGGGGAACTAATGAAAAACTGTTTTTT.

J is TRBJ2-5 and V is TRBV20-1, with a possible D match to TRBD2 (7 bases). The CDR3 is 17 amino acids. Trimming took off 3 bases at V and 4 bases at J, with 24 bases between the two ends. Germline V gives CDR1 DFQATT, CDR2 SNEGSKA (reference sequence). The CDR3 region has the DNA TGCAGTGCTAGGCGGCGGGGGCTGAGTGGGCTGGTAGAGACCCAGTACTTC. Residues: CSARRRGLSGLVETQYF.

The chain combines TRBV6-5 with TRBJ2-3; the D is unclear. V was shortened by 2 bases and J by 3 bases, with 12 bases between the two germline ends. Germline lookup yields CDR1 MNHEY and CDR2 SVGAGI. The CDR3 contains 15 residues. This CDR3 reads CASSYRAVVTDTQYF. The CDR3 DNA sequence: TGTGCCAGCAGTTACCGTGCAGTTGTAACAGATACGCAGTATTTT.

The V call is TRBV19, the J call TRBJ2-7, with TRBD2 identical over 13 bases. Germline lookup yields CDR1 LNHDA and CDR2 SQIVND (reference sequence). This CDR3 has 14 amino acids. The ends lost 5 bases at V and 6 bases at J; junction bases unmatched: 4. The CDR3 is CASSWTSGSREQYF. The DNA of the CDR3 is TGTGCCAGTAGTTGGACTAGCGGGAGTCGCGAGCAGTACTTC.

The chain has TRBV7-9 and TRBJ2-5; TRBD2 agrees at 7 bases. V shed 11 bases, J shed 5 bases, and the junction held 11 bases outside the gene matches. This CDR3 has 13 residues. Germline V gene sequence: CDR1 SEHNR, CDR2 FQNEAQ (reference sequence). The CDR3 is CAGVAGAKETQYF. As DNA, the CDR3 is TGTGCCGGTGTTGCGGGAGCGAAGGAGACCCAGTACTTC.

This clonotype was seen repeatedly, ten times or more. The chain employs TRBV18 and TRBJ2-1; 8 bases fit TRBD1. Germline V CDR1 and CDR2: KGHSH, LQKENI. V gave up 3 bases and J gave up 5 bases; unmatched junction bases: 12. CDR3 length: 17 amino acids. CDR3 nucleotide sequence: TGTGCCAGCTCACCTCCGACAGGGGCTATACAACACAATGAGCAGTTCTTC. This gives the protein CASSPPTGAIQHNEQFF.

This clonotype was detected ten times or more. The rearrangement joins TRBV6-1 to TRBJ2-2; D not resolved. The CDR3 runs to 14 residues. CDR1 MNHNS and CDR2 SASEGT come from the germline V gene. Trimming took off 6 bases at V and 6 bases at J, with 14 bases between the two ends. The CDR3 DNA follows: TGTGCCAGCAGACCTGACTGGTTGGCCGGGGAGCTGTTTTTT. Translation gives CASRPDWLAGELFF.

This clonotype was seen many times. CDR3 nucleotide sequence: TGTGCCAGCTCACCTGAGACGGAGACCCAGTACTTC. Residues: CASSPETETQYF. The chain combines TRBV18 with TRBJ2-5; D is uncertain. Germline CDR1 KGHSH, CDR2 LQKENI. Trimming removed 3 bases from V and 5 bases from J, with 7 bases in between. The CDR3 sequence is 12 residues long.

This clonotype has a count of ten or more. The rearrangement links TRBV27 to TRBJ1-4, with D unclear. The CDR3 runs 16 residues. The germline gives CDR1 MNHEY, CDR2 SMNVEV (reference sequence). The ends were cut back, 4 bases at V and 0 bases at J, with 12 bases in the middle. The CDR3 region has the DNA TGTGCCAGCAGTTCCCGATACGTAGCAACTAATGAAAAACTGTTTTTT. Residues: CASSSRYVATNEKLFF. Full variable domain (missing parts from reference TRBV27 and TRBJ1-4): EAQVTQNPRYLITVTGKKLTVTCSQNMNHEYMSWYRQDPGLGLRQIYYSMNVEVTDKGDVPEGYKVSRKEKRNFPLILESPSPNQTSLYFCASSSRYVATNEKLFFGSGTQLSVL.

The table lists this clonotype with many counts. The V call is TRBV12-3 or TRBV12-4, the J call TRBJ1-1; the D is unclear. V lost 3 bases and J 4 bases, leaving 9 bases between the germline ends. This CDR3 contains 13 residues. The CDR3 is CASSLERRTEAFF. In nucleotides, the CDR3 is TGTGCCAGCAGTTTGGAAAGGCGCACTGAAGCTTTCTTT.

This clonotype was seen many times. The chain is built from TRBV2 and TRBJ2-5, with D possibly being TRBD1 (6 bases). The CDR3 is made up of 15 amino acids. CDR1 is SNHLY and CDR2 is FYNNEI in the germline V gene. The V end lost 6 bases, the J end lost 4 bases, and 18 bases lay between the germline ends. The CDR3 DNA follows: TGTGCCAGCAGAGGATCTATCCGAGGGGGAGAGACCCAGTACTTC. It specifies CASRGSIRGGETQYF.

This sequence joins TRBV7-9 and TRBJ2-5; possibly TRBD1 for D (5 bases). Germline assignment: CDR1 SEHNR and CDR2 FQNEAQ (reference sequence). Trimming removed 5 bases from V and 5 bases from J, with 18 bases in between. There are 15 residues in the CDR3. The CDR3 nucleotides are TGTGCCAGCAGCCCCCGGAGACAGCTCAGGGAGACCCAGTACTTC. This sequence encodes CASSPRRQLRETQYF.

The rearrangement links TRBV19 to TRBJ2-5; 7 bases line up with TRBD2. CDR1 is LNHDA, CDR2 SQIVND, per germline (reference sequence). The V gene end was trimmed by 4 bases and the J gene end by 4 bases; junction bases not matched to a gene: 9. The CDR3 is 15 amino acids. The CDR3 here is CASSNWREQRETQYF. CDR3 coding DNA: TGTGCCAGTAGTAACTGGCGGGAGCAGCGAGAGACCCAGTACTTC.

This clonotype has at least ten counts. The chain uses TRBV14 and TRBJ2-2; TRBD2 agrees at 9 bases. The CDR3 runs to 16 residues. V lost 1 base to trimming and J lost 6 bases; unmatched junction nucleotides: 6. CDR1 SGHDN and CDR2 FVKESK come from the germline V gene. The CDR3 spells CASSQVVWTSAGELFF. The CDR3 nucleotides read TGTGCCAGCAGCCAAGTCGTCTGGACTAGCGCCGGGGAGCTGTTTTTT.

This clonotype has just a few counts. V and J are TRBV30 and TRBJ2-3, with TRBD2 identical over 9 bases. CDR1 and CDR2 (germline): GTSNPN, SVGIG (reference sequence). With V trimmed by 7 bases and J by 2 bases, 7 bases remained unmatched. This CDR3 has 14 residues. The CDR3 DNA reads TGTGCCTACATGACTAGCGGATACACAGATACGCAGTATTTT. Protein product: CAYMTSGYTDTQYF.

This clonotype has at least ten counts. The chain is built from TRBV27 and TRBJ1-4; 8 positions agree with TRBD1. After removal of 5 bases from V and 7 bases from J, the junction contained 9 bases not matched to a gene. CDR1 MNHEY and CDR2 SMNVEV come from the germline V gene (reference sequence). The CDR3 totals 15 residues. CDR3 sequence reads: CASSGRQGFGEKLFF. The CDR3 nucleotides read TGTGCCAGCAGTGGACGACAGGGGTTTGGTGAAAAACTGTTTTTT.